In its sample, the clone carrying this T cell receptor (beta chain) was seen many times. No antigen is known for it. It was by quantitative 5'-RACE with molecular barcodes that TCR beta libraries were made. TCRdb re-analysed the 5' RACE reads in MiXCR, keeping a single row per CDR3 protein. This table holds around 770,000 distinct CDR3 sequences, about 20% found once. The data stem from a study of CD8 T cells in ankylosing spondylitis. General study results and limits: Clones linked to disease were reported to show significant enrichment in matched ankylosing spondylitis synovial fluid. Roughly eight highly homologous variants formed a TCR beta motif that appeared characteristic of ankylosing spondylitis blood.

With V trimmed by 5 bases and J by 4 bases, 11 bases remained unmatched. Germline V gives CDR1 SQVTM, CDR2 ANQGSEA. There are 15 residues in the CDR3. V is TRBV29-1 and J is TRBJ2-1; 7 bases are shared with TRBD1. The sequence was obtained from a male donor with ankylosing spondylitis. The specimen sequenced was blood, either unsorted or a sorted T cell fraction (not recorded which). The CDR3 sequence is CSVRFPGGSYNEQFF. CDR3 coding DNA: TGCAGCGTTCGGTTCCCAGGGGGATCATACAATGAGCAGTTCTTC.